The rows below give T cell receptor beta chains drawn from one sample of a study of T cell responses to AZD1222 COVID-19 vaccine. The table came from immunoSEQ multiplex PCR; TCRdb's copy has only in-frame clones and leaves some out. Among 140,000 to 150,000 clones, about 94% were seen once, and the ten largest hold roughly 4%. Sequencing used peripheral blood, obtained on day 0 of AZD1222 vaccination. These receptors originate from an adult in good health. CDR3s include the opening cysteine and the closing phenylalanine or tryptophan. D genes are given only for firm matches. Some rows have no size entry. The others give once, few or many, or a class for an expanded clone.

d_gene	len	v_gene	abundance	j_gene	CDR3aa	CDR3nt
NA	15	TRBV9	NA	TRBJ1-2	CASSSIDGLSYGYTF	TGTGCCAGCAGTTCAATAGACGGACTAAGCTATGGCTACACCTTC
NA	15	TRBV7-2	NA	TRBJ1-2	CASSLDLRRGGGYTF	TGTGCCAGCAGCTTAGACCTGCGACGAGGTGGTGGCTACACCTTC
NA	14	TRBV5-1	NA	TRBJ1-4	CASSFQGDPGKLFF	TGCGCCAGCAGCTTCCAGGGTGATCCCGGAAAACTGTTTTTT
TRBD2	15	TRBV5-1	NA	TRBJ2-1	CASGQLAGALNEQFF	TGCGCCAGCGGACAACTAGCGGGAGCTCTTAATGAGCAGTTCTTC
NA	15	TRBV24-1	NA	TRBJ2-2	CATGAKGGSPGELFF	TGTGCCACCGGCGCTAAAGGGGGATCTCCCGGGGAGCTGTTTTTT
TRBD1	14	TRBV2	NA	TRBJ2-5	CASSQPGQGGTQYF	TGTGCCAGCAGCCAACCGGGACAGGGAGGGACCCAGTACTTC
NA	14	TRBV28	few	TRBJ2-7	CASSLAQGFYEQYF	TGTGCCAGCAGTTTAGCACAGGGCTTCTACGAGCAGTACTTC
NA	14	TRBV6-2/TRBV6-3	NA	TRBJ1-1	CASSPFLSGTEAFF	TGTGCCAGCAGTCCCTTTCTATCCGGCACTGAAGCTTTCTTT
NA	15	TRBV12-5	NA	TRBJ1-4	CASGAGVRINEKLFF	TGTGCTAGTGGTGCGGGGGTCAGGATTAATGAAAAACTGTTTTTT
NA	11	TRBV30	few	TRBJ1-2	CAWSTGTGYTF	TGTGCCTGGAGTACAGGTACAGGCTACACCTTC
TRBD1	13	TRBV12-3/TRBV12-4	NA	TRBJ1-6	CASSRTGGSPLHF	TGTGCCAGCAGTCGAACAGGGGGTTCACCCCTCCACTTT
TRBD2	14	TRBV5-1	NA	TRBJ2-7	CASSLRRGDHEQYF	TGCGCCAGCAGCTTGAGGCGGGGGGACCACGAGCAGTACTTC
NA	13	TRBV6-2/TRBV6-3	NA	TRBJ2-7	CASSYGDNYEQYF	TGTGCCAGCAGTTACGGGGACAACTACGAGCAGTACTTC
NA	14	TRBV19	once	TRBJ2-5	CASSIYKTQETQYF	TGTGCCAGTAGTATATATAAGACTCAAGAGACCCAGTACTTC
NA	13	TRBV11-2	NA	TRBJ1-5	CASSLGAAQPQHF	TGTGCCAGCAGCTTAGGGGCGGCTCAGCCCCAGCATTTT
NA	11	TRBV18	NA	TRBJ2-1	CASSLLDEQFF	TGTGCCAGCTCACTGCTCGATGAGCAGTTCTTC
NA	13	TRBV6-5	NA	TRBJ2-3	CASNRPNPDTQYF	TGTGCCAGCAACCGGCCGAACCCAGATACGCAGTATTTT
NA	16	TRBV5-1	NA	TRBJ1-4	CASSPLGRGGNEKLFF	TGCGCCAGCAGCCCACTTGGGAGGGGAGGGAATGAAAAACTGTTTTTT
NA	11	TRBV20-1	NA	TRBJ2-7	CRIERGDEQYF	TGCAGAATCGAAAGGGGCGACGAGCAGTACTTC
TRBD1	14	TRBV10-2	NA	TRBJ2-3	CASSEWTGEDTQYF	TGCGCCAGCAGTGAGTGGACAGGGGAAGATACGCAGTATTTT